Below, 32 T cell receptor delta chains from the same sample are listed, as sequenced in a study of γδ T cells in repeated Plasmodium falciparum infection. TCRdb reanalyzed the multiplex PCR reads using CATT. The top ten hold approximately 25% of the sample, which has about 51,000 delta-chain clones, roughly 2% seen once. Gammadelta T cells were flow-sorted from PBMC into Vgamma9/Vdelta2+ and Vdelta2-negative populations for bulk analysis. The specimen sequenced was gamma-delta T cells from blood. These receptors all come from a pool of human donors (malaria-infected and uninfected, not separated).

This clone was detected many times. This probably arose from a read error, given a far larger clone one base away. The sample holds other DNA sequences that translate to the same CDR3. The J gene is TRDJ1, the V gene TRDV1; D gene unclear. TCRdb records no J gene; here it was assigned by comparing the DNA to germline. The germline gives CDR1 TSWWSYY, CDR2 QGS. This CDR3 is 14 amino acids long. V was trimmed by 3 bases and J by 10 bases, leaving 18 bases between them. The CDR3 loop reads CALGDPSGGIRLIF. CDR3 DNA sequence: TGTGCTCTTGGGGACCCCAGTGGCGGAATTAGACTCATCTTT.

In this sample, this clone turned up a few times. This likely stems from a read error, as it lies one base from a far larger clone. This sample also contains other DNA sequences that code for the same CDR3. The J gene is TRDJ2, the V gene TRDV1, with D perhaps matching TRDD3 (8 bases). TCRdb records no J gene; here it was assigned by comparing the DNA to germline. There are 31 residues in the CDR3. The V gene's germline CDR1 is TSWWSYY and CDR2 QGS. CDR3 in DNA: TGTGCTCTCGGGGAACCAGGTCCCCTTTTTCCTACGATAGGAAAGGCGGTTAATATTCTGGGGGACCCGGGGGTGACAGCACAACTCTTCTTT. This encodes CALGEPGPLFPTIGKAVNILGDPGVTAQLFF.

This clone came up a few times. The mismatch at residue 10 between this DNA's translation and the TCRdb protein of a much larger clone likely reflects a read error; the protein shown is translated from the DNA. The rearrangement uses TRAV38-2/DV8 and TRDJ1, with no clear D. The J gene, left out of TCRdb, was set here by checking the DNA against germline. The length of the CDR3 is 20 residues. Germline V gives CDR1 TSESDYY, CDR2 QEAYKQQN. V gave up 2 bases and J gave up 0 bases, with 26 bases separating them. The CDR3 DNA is TGTGCTTATAGGAGGGTTTCCCCCTCCGGAGGCCCTCGGTACACCGATAAACTCATCTTT. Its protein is CAYRRVSPSGGPRYTDKLIF.

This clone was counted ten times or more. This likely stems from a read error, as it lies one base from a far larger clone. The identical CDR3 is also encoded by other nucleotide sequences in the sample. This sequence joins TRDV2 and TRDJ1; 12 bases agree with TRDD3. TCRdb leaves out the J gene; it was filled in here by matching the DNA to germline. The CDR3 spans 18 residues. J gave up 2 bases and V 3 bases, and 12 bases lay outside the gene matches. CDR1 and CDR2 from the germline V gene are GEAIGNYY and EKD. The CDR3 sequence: CACDPVLGDTRETDKLIF. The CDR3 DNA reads TGTGCCTGTGACCCGGTACTGGGGGATACTAGAGAGACCGATAAACTCATCTTT.

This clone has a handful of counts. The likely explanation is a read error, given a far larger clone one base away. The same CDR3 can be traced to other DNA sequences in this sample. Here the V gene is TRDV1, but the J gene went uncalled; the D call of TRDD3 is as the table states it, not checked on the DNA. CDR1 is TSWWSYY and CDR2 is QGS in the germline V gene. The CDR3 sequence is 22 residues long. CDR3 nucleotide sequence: TGTGCTCTTGGGGCCCGGGCCTTCCCAAGACGTACTGGGGGATCGTACACCGATAAACTCATCTTC. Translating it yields CALGARAFPRRTGGSYTDKLIF.

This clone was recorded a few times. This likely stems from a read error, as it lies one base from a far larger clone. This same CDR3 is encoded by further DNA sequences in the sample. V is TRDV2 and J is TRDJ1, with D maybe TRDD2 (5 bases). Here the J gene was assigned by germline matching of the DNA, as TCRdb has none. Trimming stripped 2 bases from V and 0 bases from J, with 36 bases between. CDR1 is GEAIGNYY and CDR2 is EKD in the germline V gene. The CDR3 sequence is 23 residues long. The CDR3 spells CACDMVGFLPNLPAGAYTDKLIF. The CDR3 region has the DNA TGTGCCTGTGACATGGTCGGATTCCTCCCAAACCTACCTGCTGGAGCGTACACCGATAAACTCATCTTT.

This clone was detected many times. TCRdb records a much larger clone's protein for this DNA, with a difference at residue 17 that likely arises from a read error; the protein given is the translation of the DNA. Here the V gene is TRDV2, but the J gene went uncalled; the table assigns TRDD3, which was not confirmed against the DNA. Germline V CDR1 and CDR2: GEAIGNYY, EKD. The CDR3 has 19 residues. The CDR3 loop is CACDTVGGIREEKTDKHIF. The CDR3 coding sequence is TGTGCCTGTGACACCGTAGGAGGGATACGCGAAGAGAAAACCGATAAACACATCTTT.

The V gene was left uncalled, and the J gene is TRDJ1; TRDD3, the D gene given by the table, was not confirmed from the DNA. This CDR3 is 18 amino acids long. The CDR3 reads CALGELGLRWGTADKLIF. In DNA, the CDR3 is TGTGCTCTTGGGGAACTAGGTCTACGCTGGGGGACCGCCGATAAACTCATCTTT.

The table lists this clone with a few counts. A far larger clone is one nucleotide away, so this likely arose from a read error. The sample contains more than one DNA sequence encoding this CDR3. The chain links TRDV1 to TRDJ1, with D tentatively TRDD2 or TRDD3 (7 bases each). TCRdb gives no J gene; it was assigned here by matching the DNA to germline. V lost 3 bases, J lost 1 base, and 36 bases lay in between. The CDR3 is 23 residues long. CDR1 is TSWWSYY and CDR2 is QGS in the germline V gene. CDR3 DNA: TGTGCTCTTGGGGAGCAACTTAATTCCTACGGACTATACTGGGGATTTAGCACCGATAAACTCATCTTT. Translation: CALGEQLNSYGLYWGFSTDKLIF.

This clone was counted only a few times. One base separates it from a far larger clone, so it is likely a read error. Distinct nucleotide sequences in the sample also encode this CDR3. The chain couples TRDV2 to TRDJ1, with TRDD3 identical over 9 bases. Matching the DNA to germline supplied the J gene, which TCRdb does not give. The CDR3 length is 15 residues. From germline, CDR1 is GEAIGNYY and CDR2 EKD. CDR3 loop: CACDTVEGIRDKLIF. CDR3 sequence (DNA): TGTGCTTGTGACACCGTGGAGGGGATACGGGATAAACTCATCTTT.

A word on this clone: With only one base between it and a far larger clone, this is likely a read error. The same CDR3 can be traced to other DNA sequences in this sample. DNA for the CDR3: TGTGCCTGTGAGGGTTATCCCGATAAACTCATCTTT. Residues: CACEGYPDKLIF. This chain joins TRDV2 and TRDJ1; D is unclear. TCRdb does not report a J gene; here it was assigned by matching the DNA to germline references. Trimming shortened V by 4 bases and J by 3 bases, and 8 bases separated the two germline ends. Germline V lookup: CDR1 GEAIGNYY, CDR2 EKD. The CDR3 loop spans 12 amino acids.

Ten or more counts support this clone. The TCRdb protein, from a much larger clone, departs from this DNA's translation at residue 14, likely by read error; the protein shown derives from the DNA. The CDR3 sequence is CACDSLGMNTDKLTF. For the CDR3, the DNA is TGTGCCTGTGATTCACTGGGGATGAACACCGATAAACTCACCTTT. There is no J gene call, but TRDV2 is given as the V gene; the table's D call TRDD3 went unverified against the DNA. The CDR3 runs 15 residues. CDR1 and CDR2 from the germline V gene are GEAIGNYY and EKD.

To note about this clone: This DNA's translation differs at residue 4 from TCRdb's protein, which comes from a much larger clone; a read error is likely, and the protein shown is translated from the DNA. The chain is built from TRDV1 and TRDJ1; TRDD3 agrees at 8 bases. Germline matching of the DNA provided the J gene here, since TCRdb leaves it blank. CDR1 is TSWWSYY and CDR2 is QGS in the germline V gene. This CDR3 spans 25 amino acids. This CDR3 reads CALEELDRDFRQYLYWGSGRKKLIF. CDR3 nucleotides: TGTGCTCTTGAGGAACTAGACCGTGACTTCCGACAGTACCTGTACTGGGGGTCCGGACGAAAGAAACTCATCTTT.

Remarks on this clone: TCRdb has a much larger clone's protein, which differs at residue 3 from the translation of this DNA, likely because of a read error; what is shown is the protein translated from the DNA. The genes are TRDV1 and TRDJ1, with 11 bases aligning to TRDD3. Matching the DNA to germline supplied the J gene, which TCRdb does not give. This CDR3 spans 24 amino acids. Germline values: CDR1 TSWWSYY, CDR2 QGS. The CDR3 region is CAPGELDASDFPYWGICGTDELIF. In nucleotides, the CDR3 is TGTGCTCCTGGGGAACTAGATGCATCTGACTTCCCGTACTGGGGGATATGTGGTACCGATGAACTCATCTTT.

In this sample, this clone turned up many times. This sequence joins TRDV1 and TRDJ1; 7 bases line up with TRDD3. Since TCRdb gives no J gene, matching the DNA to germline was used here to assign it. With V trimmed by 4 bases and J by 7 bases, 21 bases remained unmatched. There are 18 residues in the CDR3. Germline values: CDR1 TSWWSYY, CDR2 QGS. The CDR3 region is CALGAPRLLGIPEGKLIF. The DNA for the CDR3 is TGTGCTCTTGGGGCCCCCCGCCTACTGGGGATTCCCGAGGGTAAACTCATCTTT.

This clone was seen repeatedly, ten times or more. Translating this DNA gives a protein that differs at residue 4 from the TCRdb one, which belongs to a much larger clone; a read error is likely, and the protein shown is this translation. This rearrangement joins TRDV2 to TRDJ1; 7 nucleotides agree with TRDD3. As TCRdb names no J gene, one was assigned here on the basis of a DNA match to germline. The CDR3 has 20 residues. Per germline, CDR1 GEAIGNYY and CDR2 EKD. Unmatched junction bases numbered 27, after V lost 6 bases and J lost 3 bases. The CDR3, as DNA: TGTGCCTGTAAACCTATGGGGATAGAAAGGGTTCCAAGGGTGGCCGATAAACTCATCTTT. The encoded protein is CACKPMGIERVPRVADKLIF.

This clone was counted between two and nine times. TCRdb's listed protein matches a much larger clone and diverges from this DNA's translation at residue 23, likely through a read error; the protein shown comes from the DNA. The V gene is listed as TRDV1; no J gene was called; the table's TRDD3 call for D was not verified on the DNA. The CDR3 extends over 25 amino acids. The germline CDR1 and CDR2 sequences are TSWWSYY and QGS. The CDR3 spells CALGEFRISYGVGGGYFKYTDKPIF. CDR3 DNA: TGTGCTCTTGGGGAATTTCGTATTTCCTACGGAGTAGGTGGGGGATATTTTAAGTACACCGATAAACCCATCTTT.

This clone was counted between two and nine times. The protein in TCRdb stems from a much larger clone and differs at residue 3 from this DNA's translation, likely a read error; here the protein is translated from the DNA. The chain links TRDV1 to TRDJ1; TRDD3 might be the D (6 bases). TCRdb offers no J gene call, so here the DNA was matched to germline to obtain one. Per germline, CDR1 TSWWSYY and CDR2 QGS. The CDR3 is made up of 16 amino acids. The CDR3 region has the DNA TGTGCTCCTGGGGAACGACTCAGACCTGACACCGATAAACTCATCTTT. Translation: CAPGERLRPDTDKLIF.

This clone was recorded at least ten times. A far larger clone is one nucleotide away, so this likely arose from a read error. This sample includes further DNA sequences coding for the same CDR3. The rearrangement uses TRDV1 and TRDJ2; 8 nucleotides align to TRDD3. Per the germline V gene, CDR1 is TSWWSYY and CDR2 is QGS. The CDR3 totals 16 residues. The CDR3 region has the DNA TGTGCTCTTGGGGAACGAGGGATACGTTTAGCAGCACAACTCTTCTTC. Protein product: CALGERGIRLAAQLFF.

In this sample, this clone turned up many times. The CDR3 region has the DNA TGTGCTCTTGGGGAACGACGAGCCTTCCTCTGTAGATCTCGAAATAAACTCATCTTT. Protein product: CALGERRAFLCRSRNKLIF. This chain connects TRDV1 to TRDJ1, with 7 positions matching TRDD2. Germline values: CDR1 TSWWSYY, CDR2 QGS. The CDR3 spans 19 residues. The V segment lost 1 base and the J segment 6 bases; nucleotides outside the gene matches: 20.

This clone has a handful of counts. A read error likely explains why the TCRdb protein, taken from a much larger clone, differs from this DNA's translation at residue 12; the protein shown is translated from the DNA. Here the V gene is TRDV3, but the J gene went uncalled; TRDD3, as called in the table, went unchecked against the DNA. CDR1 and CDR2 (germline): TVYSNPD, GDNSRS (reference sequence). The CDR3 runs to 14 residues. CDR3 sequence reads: CASGGRLGELPPIF. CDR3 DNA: TGTGCCTCCGGGGGCCGACTGGGGGAACTCCCTCCCATCTTT.

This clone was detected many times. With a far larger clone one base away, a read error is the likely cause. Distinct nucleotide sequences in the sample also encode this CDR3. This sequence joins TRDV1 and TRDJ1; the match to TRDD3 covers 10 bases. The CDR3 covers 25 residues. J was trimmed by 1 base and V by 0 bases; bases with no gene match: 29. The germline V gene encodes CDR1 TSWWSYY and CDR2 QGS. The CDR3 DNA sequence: TGTGCTCTTGGGGAACTTTTGAGAGGGGCTACTTTACTGGGGGATTACTGGGGGTTCACCGATAAACTCATCTTT. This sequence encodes CALGELLRGATLLGDYWGFTDKLIF.

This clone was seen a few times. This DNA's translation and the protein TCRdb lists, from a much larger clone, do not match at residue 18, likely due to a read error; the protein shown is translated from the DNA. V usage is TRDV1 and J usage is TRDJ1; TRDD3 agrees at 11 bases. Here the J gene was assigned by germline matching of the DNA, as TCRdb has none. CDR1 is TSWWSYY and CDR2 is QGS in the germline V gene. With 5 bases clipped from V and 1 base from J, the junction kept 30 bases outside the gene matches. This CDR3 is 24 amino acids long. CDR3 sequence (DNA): TGTGCTCTTGGGCACTACATACCCGTTTTCGACTGGGGGATAGTGGACCTGTTCACCGATAAACTCATCTTT. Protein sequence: CALGHYIPVFDWGIVDLFTDKLIF.

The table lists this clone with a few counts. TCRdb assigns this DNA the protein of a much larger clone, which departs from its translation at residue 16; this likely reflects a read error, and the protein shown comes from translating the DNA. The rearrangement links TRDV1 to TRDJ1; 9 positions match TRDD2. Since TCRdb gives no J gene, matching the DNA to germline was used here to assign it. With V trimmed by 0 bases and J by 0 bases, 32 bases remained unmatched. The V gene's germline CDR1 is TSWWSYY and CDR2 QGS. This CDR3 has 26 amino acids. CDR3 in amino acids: CALGELALSPSYIEGCAKQYTDKLIF. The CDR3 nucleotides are TGTGCTCTTGGGGAACTGGCCCTTTCCCCTTCCTACATCGAGGGATGCGCCAAACAGTACACCGATAAACTCATCTTT.

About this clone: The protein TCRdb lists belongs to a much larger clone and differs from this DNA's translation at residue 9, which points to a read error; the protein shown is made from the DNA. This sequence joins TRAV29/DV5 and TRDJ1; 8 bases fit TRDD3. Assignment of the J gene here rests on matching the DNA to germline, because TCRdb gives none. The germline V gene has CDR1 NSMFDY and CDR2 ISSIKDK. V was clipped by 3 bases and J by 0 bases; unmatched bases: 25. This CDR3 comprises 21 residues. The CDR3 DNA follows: TGTGCAGCAACCTTCCACCCGCGACTTTGGGGATACCGGCGGTACACCGATAAACTCATCTTT. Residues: CAATFHPRLWGYRRYTDKLIF.

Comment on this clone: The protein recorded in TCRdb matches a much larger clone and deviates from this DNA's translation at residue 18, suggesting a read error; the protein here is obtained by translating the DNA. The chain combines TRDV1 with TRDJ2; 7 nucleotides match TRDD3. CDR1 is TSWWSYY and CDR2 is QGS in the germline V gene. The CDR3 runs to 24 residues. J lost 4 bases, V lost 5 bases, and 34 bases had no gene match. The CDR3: CALGKRLAILFKLLGDMTTAQLFF. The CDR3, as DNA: TGTGCTCTTGGGAAGCGTTTGGCAATACTTTTCAAACTCCTTGGGGATATGACGACAGCACAACTCTTCTTT.

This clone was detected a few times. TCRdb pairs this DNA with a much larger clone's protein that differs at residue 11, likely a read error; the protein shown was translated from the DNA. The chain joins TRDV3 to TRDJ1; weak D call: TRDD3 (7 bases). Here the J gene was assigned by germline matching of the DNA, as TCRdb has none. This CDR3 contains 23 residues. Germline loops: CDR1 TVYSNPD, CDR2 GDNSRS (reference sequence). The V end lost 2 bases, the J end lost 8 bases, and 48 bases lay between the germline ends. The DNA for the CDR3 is TGTGCCTTTCTTACCCCCGGGCTGACCAACCTCCTACTGAGTACTGGGGTGACCTCCAAACTCATCTTT. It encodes CAFLTPGLTNLLLSTGVTSKLIF.

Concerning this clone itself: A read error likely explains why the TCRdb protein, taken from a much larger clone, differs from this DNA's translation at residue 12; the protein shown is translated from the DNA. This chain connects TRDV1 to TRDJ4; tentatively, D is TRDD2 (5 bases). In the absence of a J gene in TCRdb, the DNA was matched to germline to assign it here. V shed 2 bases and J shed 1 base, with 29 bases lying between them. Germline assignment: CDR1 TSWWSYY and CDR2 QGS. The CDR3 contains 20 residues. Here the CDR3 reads CALGEMIAYLYAGINRPLIF. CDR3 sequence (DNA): TGTGCTCTTGGGGAAATGATCGCCTACCTCTATGCTGGAATTAACAGACCCCTGATCTTT.

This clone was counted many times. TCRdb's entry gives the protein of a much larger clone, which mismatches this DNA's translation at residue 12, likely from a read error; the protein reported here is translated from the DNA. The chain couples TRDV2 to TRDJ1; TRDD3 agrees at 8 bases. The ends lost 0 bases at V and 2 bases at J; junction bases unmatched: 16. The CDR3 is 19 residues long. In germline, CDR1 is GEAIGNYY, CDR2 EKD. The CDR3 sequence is CACDTVGGIREGKTDKLIF. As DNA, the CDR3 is TGTGCCTGTGACACCGTAGGAGGGATACGCGAAGGGAAAACCGATAAACTCATCTTT.

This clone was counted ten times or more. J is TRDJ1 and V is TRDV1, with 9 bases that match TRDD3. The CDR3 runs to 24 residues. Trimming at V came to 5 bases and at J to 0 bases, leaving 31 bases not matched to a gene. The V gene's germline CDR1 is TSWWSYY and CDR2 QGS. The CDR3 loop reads CALGPLPLGDPYWGRGWYTDKLIF. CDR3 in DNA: TGTGCTCTTGGGCCGCTTCCCCTGGGGGATCCTTACTGGGGGAGAGGATGGTACACCGATAAACTCATCTTT.

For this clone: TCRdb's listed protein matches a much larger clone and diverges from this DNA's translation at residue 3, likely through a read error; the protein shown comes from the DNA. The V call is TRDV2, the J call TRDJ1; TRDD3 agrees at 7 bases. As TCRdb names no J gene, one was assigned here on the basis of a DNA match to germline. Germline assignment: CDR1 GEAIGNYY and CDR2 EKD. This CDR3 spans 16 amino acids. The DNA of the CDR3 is TGTGCCAGTGACACCGTGGGATACCAGTTTTCCGATAAACTCATCTTT. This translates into CASDTVGYQFSDKLIF.

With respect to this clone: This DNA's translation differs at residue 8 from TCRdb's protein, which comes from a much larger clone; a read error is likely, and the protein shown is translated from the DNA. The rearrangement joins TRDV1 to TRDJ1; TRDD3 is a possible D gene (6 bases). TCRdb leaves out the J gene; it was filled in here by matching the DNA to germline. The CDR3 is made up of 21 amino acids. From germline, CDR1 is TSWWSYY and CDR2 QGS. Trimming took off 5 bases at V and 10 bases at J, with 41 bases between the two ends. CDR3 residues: CALGRFLFGLGMPHQHIGLIF. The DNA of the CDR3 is TGTGCTCTTGGGAGGTTTCTCTTTGGGCTGGGGATGCCCCATCAGCATATCGGACTCATCTTT.